This paragraph covers one T cell receptor (beta chain) sequence. This entry belongs to a study of blood T cell repertoires in COVID-19. Overall study context: The study drew acute and convalescent COVID-19 samples from the United States, Italy and Spain. Sources were T cells, B-cell-depleted T cells, or PBMCs; the material itself was cDNA or gDNA.

Per the authors' pipeline: Amplification with reference gene primers provided the estimates of nucleated cell counts. Here immunoSEQ multiplex PCR was the method, and the copy in TCRdb shows in-frame clones only, minus some. V, J and clone size are those of that table, while D and trimming were read from the DNA. The data show tens of thousands of clones, 85% to 90% seen once. The germline gives CDR1 SGDLS, CDR2 YYNGEE. The CDR3 runs 17 residues. Trimming shortened V by 0 bases and J by 4 bases, and 17 bases separated the two germline ends. The chain links TRBV9 to TRBJ2-1; a weak D match, TRBD1 (5 bases). The source of this sequence is a man between 65 and 80 years old with active or convalescent COVID-19. Source material: peripheral blood. CDR3 coding DNA: TGTGCCAGCAGCGTAGATACTACCAGGGCCTCTTACAATGAGCAGTTCTTC. Residues: CASSVDTTRASYNEQFF.